This T cell receptor (beta chain) stems from a study of cytomegalovirus exposure and HLA in healthy donors. Study-level results: In a later analysis, across HLA loci, associated TCR counts were highest for DRB1, lowest for HLA-C.

Vbeta (60) and Jbeta (13) primers were used in the PCR. Using immunoSEQ multiplex PCR, the repertoire was profiled, and TCRdb retains in-frame clones only, with some absent. The table shows about 140,000 clones, with over 70% occurring only once. Regarding this clone: No antigen is known for it.

Trimming cost V 1 base and J 4 bases, with 10 bases left between them. This CDR3 spans 14 amino acids. CDR1 and CDR2 (germline): MDHEN, SYDVKM. The chain couples TRBV28 to TRBJ1-1; no firm D call. Material for sequencing was PBMCs. The sequence was collected from a man between 25 and 39 years old in good health and CMV-seronegative. The CDR3 region is CASSLSHRSTEAFF. The CDR3 DNA sequence: TGTGCCAGCAGTTTATCCCACAGAAGCACTGAAGCTTTCTTT.